The 30 T cell receptor beta chains below all came from one sample that was sequenced in a study of blood T cell repertoires in COVID-19. TCRdb's table, derived via immunoSEQ multiplex PCR, lists solely in-frame clones and lacks some. The table records more than 250,000 clones, around 84% of them present only once. What was sequenced was PBMCs or T cells enriched from blood (not recorded which). All receptors derive from a man aged 35 to 55 who had been exposed to COVID-19.

The rearrangement joins TRBV3-1 (or the pseudogene TRBV3-2) to TRBJ1-1; no firm D call. The germline V gene encodes CDR1 LGHDT and CDR2 YNNKEL (reference sequence). V lost 3 bases and J lost 6, with 5 bases in between. The CDR3 loop spans 11 amino acids. CDR3: CASSHNSEAFF. DNA of the CDR3: TGTGCCAGCAGCCATAACTCTGAAGCTTTCTTT.

The V and J genes are TRBV5-1 and TRBJ2-7; TRBD1 matches 9 bases. CDR3 length: 13 residues. The V segment lost 8 bases and the J segment 3 bases; nucleotides outside the gene matches: 6. CDR1 and CDR2 (germline): SGHRS, YFSETQ. CDR3 region: CASDRDRVYEQYF. As DNA, the CDR3 is TGCGCCAGTGACCGGGACAGGGTCTACGAGCAGTACTTC.

This clone has only one observation. This chain connects TRBV6-5 to TRBJ1-1; D unresolved. This CDR3 has 14 residues. V lost 5 bases, J lost 10 bases, and 20 bases lay in between. Germline V gene sequence: CDR1 MNHEY, CDR2 SVGAGI. The CDR3 spells CASSHYSNNLLAFF. CDR3 bases: TGTGCCAGCAGTCACTATAGTAATAATCTTTTAGCTTTCTTT.

This chain connects TRBV5-1 to TRBJ2-1, with D possibly TRBD2 on 6 matching bases. Germline CDR1 SGHRS, CDR2 YFSETQ. Trimming removed 4 bases from V and 8 bases from J, with 25 bases in between. The CDR3 has 17 amino acids. CDR3 DNA: TGCGCCAGCAGCATCGGGACCGGGACTGGGTTTTTTCATGAGCAGTTCTTC. This sequence encodes CASSIGTGTGFFHEQFF.

CDR3 in DNA: TGTGCCAGCAGCATCCTAGCGGGAGACGACAATGAGCAGTTCTTC. Its translation is CASSILAGDDNEQFF. The chain is built from TRBV9 and TRBJ2-1; 10 bases match TRBD2. Germline lookup yields CDR1 SGDLS and CDR2 YYNGEE. The CDR3 has 15 residues. The V segment lost 4 bases and the J segment 5 bases; nucleotides outside the gene matches: 6.

The chain combines TRBV2 with TRBJ1-3, with D maybe TRBD1 (6 bases). The ends were cut back, 7 bases at V and 0 bases at J, with 16 bases in the middle. CDR1 SNHLY and CDR2 FYNNEI come from the germline V gene. The CDR3 extends over 16 amino acids. The CDR3 DNA reads TGTGCCAGCAAGGTCTCAGGGGCGATCTCTGGAAACACCATATATTTT. This codes for CASKVSGAISGNTIYF.

The chain joins TRBV30 to TRBJ2-2, with 7 positions matching TRBD2. The CDR3 runs 15 residues. V lost 2 bases, J lost 0 bases, and 3 bases stayed unmatched. Per germline, CDR1 GTSNPN and CDR2 SVGIG (reference sequence). CDR3 in DNA: TGTGCCTGGAGTAGGGAGGGATCGAACACCGGGGAGCTGTTTTTT. Protein sequence: CAWSREGSNTGELFF.

The chain combines TRBV19 with TRBJ2-5; 9 bases line up with TRBD2. CDR1 LNHDA and CDR2 SQIVND come from the germline V gene (reference sequence). The CDR3 covers 17 residues. J was trimmed by 4 bases and V by 2 bases; bases with no gene match: 11. The DNA for the CDR3 is TGTGCCAGTAGTATACGGGATAGCGGGAGTTGGCGAGAGACCCAGTACTTC. It yields the protein CASSIRDSGSWRETQYF. The full variable domain, in which reference TRBV19 and TRBJ2-5 provide the parts outside the CDR3, is DGGITQSPKYLFRKEGQNVTLSCEQNLNHDAMYWYRQDPGQGLRLIYYSQIVNDFQKGDIAEGYSVSREKKESFPLTVTSAQKNPTAFYLCASSIRDSGSWRETQYFGPGTRLLVL.

The chain combines TRBV6-1 with TRBJ2-5; TRBD2 might be the D (6 bases). The CDR3 sequence is 14 residues long. Germline CDR1 and CDR2: MNHNS and SASEGT. Trimming took off 2 bases at V and 5 bases at J, with 12 bases between the two ends. CDR3 bases: TGTGCCAGCAGTGAATTTCGGGAGCGGGAGACCCAGTACTTC. The encoded protein is CASSEFRERETQYF.

The V call is TRBV15, the J call TRBJ1-1; tentative D call: TRBD1 (5 bases). Germline loops: CDR1 LNHNV, CDR2 YYDKDF (reference sequence). The CDR3 spans 15 residues. V lost 5 bases and J 1 base, leaving 14 bases between the germline ends. CDR3 bases: TGTGCCACCAGCCCGCGACGGCAGGGGAACACTGAAGCTTTCTTT. The encoded protein is CATSPRRQGNTEAFF.

The chain joins TRBV30 to TRBJ1-2, with D possibly TRBD1 on 5 matching bases. The CDR3 length is 12 residues. The germline V gene has CDR1 GTSNPN and CDR2 SVGIG (reference sequence). Trimming took 4 bases from V and 8 from J, leaving 14 bases between them. DNA for the CDR3: TGTGCCTGGATACTCGGGGGTGGAGGCTACACCTTC. Its translation is CAWILGGGGYTF.

In its sample, this clone was seen once. This chain connects TRBV10-3 to TRBJ1-4; 9 bases are a match to TRBD1. CDR1 is ENHRY and CDR2 is SYGVKD in the germline V gene. The CDR3 is 15 amino acids. The J segment lost 4 bases and the V segment lost 6 bases, leaving 6 bases of the junction unmatched. The CDR3 region is CAIRGWGQGNEKLFF. In DNA form, the CDR3 reads TGTGCCATCAGGGGGTGGGGACAGGGTAATGAAAAACTGTTTTTT.

The V gene is TRBV7-9, the J gene TRBJ2-1, with D possibly TRBD1 on 6 matching bases. Germline V CDR1 and CDR2: SEHNR, FQNEAQ (reference sequence). The V gene lost 4 bases and the J gene lost 12 bases, with 22 bases spanning the gap. CDR3 length: 15 amino acids. The CDR3 loop reads CASSSDRSSPIWQFF. CDR3 nucleotide sequence: TGTGCCAGCAGCTCAGACAGGAGCTCTCCAATTTGGCAGTTCTTC.

The J gene is TRBJ1-4, the V gene TRBV10-3; D possibly corresponds to TRBD1 (6 bases). The V and J ends lost 6 bases and 3 bases respectively, with 11 bases between them. The CDR3 is made up of 14 amino acids. CDR1 is ENHRY and CDR2 is SYGVKD in the germline V gene. In nucleotides, the CDR3 is TGTGCCATCAGCCCGGGACAACCTAATGAAAAACTGTTTTTT. It codes for CAISPGQPNEKLFF.

The gene calls are TRBV6-1 and TRBJ1-4; a weak D match, TRBD1 (6 bases). Germline V gives CDR1 MNHNS, CDR2 SASEGT. V lost 3 bases to trimming and J lost 8 bases, with 22 bases between them. The CDR3 has 17 amino acids. CDR3 sequence reads: CASSEEGGIQGWEKLFF. In nucleotides, the CDR3 is TGTGCCAGCAGTGAGGAAGGTGGTATCCAGGGGTGGGAAAAACTGTTTTTT.

Only one count was recorded for this clone. J is TRBJ1-2 and V is TRBV18; perhaps TRBD1 as D (5 bases). Germline V gene sequence: CDR1 KGHSH, CDR2 LQKENI. Trimming cost V 3 bases and J 5 bases, with 19 bases left between them. The CDR3 sequence is 16 residues long. The CDR3 DNA reads TGTGCCAGCTCACCGTCCCAGGGTTTAATGCTGTATGGCTACACCTTC. Amino acids: CASSPSQGLMLYGYTF.

This clone occurred once. The DNA for the CDR3 is TGTGCCAGCAGTCCGGGGACAGGGGGCTACGAGCAGTACTTC. As protein: CASSPGTGGYEQYF. This sequence joins TRBV27 and TRBJ2-7, with 11 bases identical to TRBD1. With 5 bases clipped from V and 3 bases from J, the junction kept 3 bases outside the gene matches. The CDR3 is made up of 14 amino acids. Per germline, CDR1 MNHEY and CDR2 SMNVEV (reference sequence).

This chain connects TRBV12-3 or TRBV12-4 to TRBJ1-4; D unclear. CDR3 length: 13 amino acids. Trimming pared 3 bases from V and 3 bases from J, leaving 5 bases between. The CDR3 protein is CASSLRSNEKLFF. CDR3 DNA sequence: TGTGCCAGCAGTTTGCGGTCTAATGAAAAACTGTTTTTT.

This clone was seen once. The chain links TRBV5-6 to TRBJ2-7; 12 bases are shared with TRBD2. V lost 4 bases, J lost 1 base, and 6 bases stayed unmatched. The CDR3 length is 16 residues. Germline CDR1 is SGHDT and CDR2 is YYEEEE. CDR3 sequence: CASSQGLAGTSYEQYF. CDR3 bases: TGTGCCAGCAGCCAGGGACTAGCGGGCACATCCTACGAGCAGTACTTC.

The chain combines TRBV21-1 with TRBJ2-1; the table's D call of TRBD2 was not tested on the DNA. TRBV21-1 is flagged as a pseudogene. The CDR3 consists of 17 residues. In DNA, the CDR3 is TGTGCCAGCAGCAAAACCTTTGGACGGAGGGCCTACAATGAGCAGTTCTTC. Its translation: CASSKTFGRRAYNEQFF.

The rearrangement links TRBV6-5 to TRBJ2-5, with D tentatively TRBD2 (6 bases). Germline CDR1 MNHEY, CDR2 SVGAGI. The CDR3 is 15 amino acids. V was trimmed by 6 bases and J by 2 bases, leaving 16 bases between them. This CDR3 reads CASSRASGGQETQYF. For the CDR3, the DNA is TGTGCCAGCAGCCGGGCCTCAGGAGGGCAAGAGACCCAGTACTTC.

The chain has TRBV11-3 and TRBJ1-1; D ambiguous. The germline V and J ends were trimmed by 5 bases and 1 base, with 14 bases remaining between them. Germline CDR1 is SGHNT and CDR2 is YENEEA. The CDR3 has 15 residues. CDR3 amino acids: CASSPEINRNTEAFF. The CDR3 bases are TGTGCCAGCAGCCCCGAAATTAACAGGAACACTGAAGCTTTCTTT.

The chain links TRBV27 to TRBJ2-7, with TRBD1 matching over 12 bases. CDR3 length: 14 residues. V dropped 6 bases and J dropped 5; count of bases not matched to a gene: 5. Germline values: CDR1 MNHEY, CDR2 SMNVEV (reference sequence). CDR3: CASRPGQGAHEQYF. Here the CDR3 DNA reads TGTGCCAGCAGACCGGGACAGGGGGCCCACGAGCAGTACTTC.

This clone was observed a few times. CDR3 sequence: CASSLNPSGRAGGELFF. CDR3 sequence (DNA): TGCGCCAGCAGCTTGAATCCTAGCGGGAGGGCTGGCGGGGAGCTGTTTTTT. The chain carries TRBV5-1 and TRBJ2-2, with TRBD2 identical over 12 bases. Per germline, CDR1 SGHRS and CDR2 YFSETQ. J lost 7 bases, V lost 1 base, and 8 bases had no gene match. The CDR3 is 17 residues long.

CDR3 sequence reads: CASSLGQGGGVKLFF. The DNA for the CDR3 is TGTGCCAGCAGCTTAGGACAGGGGGGAGGTGTGAAACTGTTTTTT. This rearrangement joins TRBV7-6 to TRBJ1-4; 9 nucleotides line up with TRBD1. The junction had 8 bases not matched to a gene; V was cut back by 1 base and J by 11 bases. In germline, CDR1 is SGHVS, CDR2 FNYEAQ. CDR3 length equals 15 residues.

Note on this clone: Distinct nucleotide sequences in the sample also encode this CDR3. The chain has TRBV7-3 and TRBJ1-3; D unclear. This CDR3 is built from 13 residues. Germline-derived CDR1 and CDR2 are SGHTA and FQGTGA. V was cut by 4 bases and J by 0 bases, with 4 bases left in between. CDR3 region: CASSSSSGNTIYF. The DNA for the CDR3 is TGTGCCAGCAGCTCGAGCTCTGGAAACACCATATATTTT.

The V gene is TRBV9, the J gene TRBJ2-1, with 7 bases aligning to TRBD1. Germline values: CDR1 SGDLS, CDR2 YYNGEE. Trimming took 4 bases from V and 0 from J; bases not matched to a gene: 7. The CDR3 is 16 amino acids. CDR3 protein: CASSKGTVHSYNEQFF. CDR3 sequence (DNA): TGTGCCAGCAGCAAAGGGACAGTTCACTCCTACAATGAGCAGTTCTTC.

The chain is built from TRBV3-1 (or the pseudogene TRBV3-2) and TRBJ1-2; TRBD1 aligns across 7 bases. There are 15 residues in the CDR3. V lost 0 bases to trimming and J lost 2 bases; unmatched junction nucleotides: 3. The germline V gene encodes CDR1 LGHDT and CDR2 YNNKEL (reference sequence). CDR3 bases: TGTGCCAGCAGCCAAGAGGAACAGGGGAACTATGGCTACACCTTC. This codes for CASSQEEQGNYGYTF.

The chain has TRBV19 and TRBJ2-6; D is ambiguous. The germline gives CDR1 LNHDA, CDR2 SQIVND (reference sequence). Trimming removed 5 bases from V and 4 bases from J, with 15 bases in between. The CDR3 is 16 amino acids. In DNA, the CDR3 is TGTGCCAGTAGTGGGCAGCCCCCTCGGGGGGCCAACGTCCTGACTTTC. It yields the protein CASSGQPPRGANVLTF. The full variable domain, with the rest looked up from reference TRBV19 and TRBJ2-6, is DGGITQSPKYLFRKEGQNVTLSCEQNLNHDAMYWYRQDPGQGLRLIYYSQIVNDFQKGDIAEGYSVSREKKESFPLTVTSAQKNPTAFYLCASSGQPPRGANVLTFGAGSRLTVL.

A single count supports this clone. This chain uses TRBV12-3 or TRBV12-4 with TRBJ1-3, with D uncertain. Trimming left V 0 bases short and J 4 bases short, with 4 bases between. This CDR3 region has 13 residues. The CDR3 sequence is CASSLAPGNTIYF. Here the CDR3 DNA reads TGTGCCAGCAGTTTAGCCCCGGGAAACACCATATATTTT.